This T cell receptor beta chain was found in a study of blood T cell repertoires in COVID-19. Sequencing was performed with immunoSEQ multiplex PCR; in TCRdb, only in-frame clones are kept and a portion is missing. In the table there are under 250,000 clones, more than 75% of which are singletons. V shed 0 bases and J shed 9 bases, with 16 bases lying between them. The CDR3 is made up of 15 amino acids. CDR1 and CDR2 from the germline V gene are SGHNT and YYREEE (reference sequence). Regarding this clone: The sample holds other DNA sequences that translate to the same CDR3.

The sequenced sample consisted of PBMCs or T cells enriched from blood (not recorded which). This TCR came from a man in his forties who had recovered from COVID-19. The V gene is TRBV5-4, the J gene TRBJ2-1; D might be TRBD2 (7 bases). In nucleotides, the CDR3 is TGTGCCAGCAGCTTGGGGGGGAGGGGGTTGGGTGAGCAGTTCTTC. It encodes CASSLGGRGLGEQFF. Drawing the rest from reference TRBV5-4 and TRBJ2-1, the complete variable domain is ETGVTQSPTHLIKTRGQQVTLRCSSQSGHNTVSWYQQALGQGPQFIFQYYREEENGRGNFPPRFSGLQFPNYSSELNVNALELDDSALYLCASSLGGRGLGEQFFGPGTRLTVL.